This T cell receptor beta chain was documented in a study of blood T cells in healthy people across ages. Healthy Caucasians from Russia aged about 6 to 95 served as donors. The study isolated at least 6.5 million PBMCs from each sample. A sample-barcoded 5' primer and a J-beta primer mix were used in a second PCR of roughly 6 to 11 cycles. TCRdb ran MiXCR on the 5' RACE reads and lists one entry per CDR3 protein. Altogether more than 900,000 distinct CDR3 sequences are present, almost 25% being singletons, with the ten largest covering around 0.75%. Broader study findings: Naive T cell percentage by flow cytometry tracked strongly with beta diversity.

The CDR3 loop spans 16 amino acids. V lost 0 bases and J lost 6, with 16 bases in between. Germline V gene data show CDR1 as LGHNA and CDR2 as YSLEER. The sample holds a few counts of this clonotype. The antigen remains undetermined. Separately, the same data were catalogued under a study of T cells of mothers and their children. That source adds: The cDNA synthesis received all extracted RNA, at approximately 1.4 ug per 15 ul.

This receptor was obtained from a girl aged 2-15 years in good health. The sample comprised blood. This rearrangement joins TRBV4-3 to TRBJ2-3, with TRBD2 as a possible D gene (5 bases). This CDR3 reads CASSQEGTGSGDTQYF. In DNA form, the CDR3 reads TGCGCCAGCAGCCAAGAGGGTACGGGATCGGGGGATACGCAGTATTTT.